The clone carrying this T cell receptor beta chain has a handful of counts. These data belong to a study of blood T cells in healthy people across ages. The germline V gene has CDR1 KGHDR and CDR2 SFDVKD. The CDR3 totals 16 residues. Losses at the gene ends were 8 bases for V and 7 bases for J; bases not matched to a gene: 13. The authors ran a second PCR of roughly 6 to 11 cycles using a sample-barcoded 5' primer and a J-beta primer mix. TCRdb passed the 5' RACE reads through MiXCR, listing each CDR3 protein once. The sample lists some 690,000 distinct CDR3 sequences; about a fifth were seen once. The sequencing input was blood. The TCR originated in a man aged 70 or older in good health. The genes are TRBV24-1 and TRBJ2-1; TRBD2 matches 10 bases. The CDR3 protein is CATTPLPLAGLNEQFF. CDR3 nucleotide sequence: TGTGCCACCACACCTTTGCCACTAGCGGGATTGAATGAGCAGTTCTTC.